The T cell receptor (beta chain) under discussion was sequenced for a study of control samples from healthy donors and cancer patients. There are 18 residues in the CDR3. Germline CDR1 is LNHDA and CDR2 is SQIVND (reference sequence). After removal of 0 bases from V and 3 bases from J, the junction contained 9 bases not matched to a gene. The method was immunoSEQ multiplex PCR; TCRdb's version includes in-frame clones alone and lacks a portion of them. The sample yields roughly 190,000 clones, of which the top ten take up 2% to 2.5%. This clonotype was sampled from a woman aged 30 to 39 in good health. The chain combines TRBV19 with TRBJ2-2, with 8 nucleotides matching TRBD2. The sequenced sample consisted of blood. The CDR3 here is CASSIDNRAGAYTGELFF. CDR3 DNA: TGTGCCAGTAGTATAGATAATAGAGCGGGGGCCTACACCGGGGAGCTGTTTTTT.